The 31 T cell receptor beta chains below were found in one sample sequenced in a study of CD8 T cells in Susac syndrome. The RNA, 0.5 to 1 ug, was put through reverse transcription using random hexamers. MiXCR, run by TCRdb on the immunoSEQ multiplex PCR reads, gives a single entry per CDR3 protein. The sample yields about 300,000 distinct CDR3 sequences, about 92% seen once. What was sequenced was CD4+ T cells from PBMCs. These receptors originate from a human donor with multiple sclerosis.

This clonotype came up once. This chain joins TRBV7-9 and TRBJ1-5, with a tentative D call TRBD1 (5 bases). The CDR3 totals 16 residues. Germline loops: CDR1 SEHNR, CDR2 FQNEAQ (reference sequence). V was shortened by 3 bases and J by 0 bases, with 12 bases between the two germline ends. The CDR3 loop reads CASSFRTIHSNQPQHF. DNA of the CDR3: TGTGCCAGCAGCTTCCGGACAATTCATAGCAATCAGCCCCAGCATTTT.

The chain links TRBV20-1 to TRBJ2-3; 9 bases are shared with TRBD2. The CDR3 runs to 16 residues. Germline V lookup: CDR1 DFQATT, CDR2 SNEGSKA (reference sequence). V was pared by 1 base and J by 2 bases, with 7 bases of the junction left unmatched. The DNA of the CDR3 is TGCAGTGCTAGAGCATCACTAGCGGGCTACACAGATACGCAGTATTTT. This encodes CSARASLAGYTDTQYF.

The rearrangement joins TRBV7-2 to TRBJ2-7; 12 positions agree with TRBD1. The germline gives CDR1 SGHTA, CDR2 FQGNSA. The J segment lost 10 bases and the V segment lost 1 base, leaving 8 bases of the junction unmatched. This CDR3 is 15 amino acids long. CDR3 loop: CASSLEGQGAVRQYF. DNA of the CDR3: TGTGCCAGCAGCTTAGAGGGACAGGGGGCAGTGAGACAGTACTTC.

With regard to this clonotype: Germline is not matched at one junction end, which may reflect a read error. This chain links TRBV11-2 with TRBJ1-3; D not resolved. This CDR3 comprises 18 residues. Germline loops: CDR1 SGHAT, CDR2 FQNNGV. The CDR3 DNA reads TGTGCCAGCAGCTTAAGTGCGGACCCTATACTCTCTGAAAACACCATATATTTT. It codes for CASSLSADPILSENTIYF.

The V gene is TRBV30, the J gene TRBJ1-4; weak D call: TRBD1 (5 bases). Germline loops: CDR1 GTSNPN, CDR2 SVGIG (reference sequence). Trimming removed 0 bases at V and 6 bases at J, with 14 bases between. The CDR3 has 15 amino acids. The CDR3 sequence: CAWSVAGTGDEKLFF. The DNA of the CDR3 is TGTGCCTGGAGTGTTGCCGGGACGGGGGATGAAAAACTGTTTTTT.

The V gene is TRBV5-1, the J gene TRBJ1-5, with D possibly being TRBD1 (6 bases). V was shortened by 0 bases and J by 2 bases, with 9 bases between the two germline ends. The CDR3 contains 15 residues. Germline V gives CDR1 SGHRS, CDR2 YFSETQ. CDR3 loop: CASSLVPGGNQPQHF. CDR3 DNA: TGCGCCAGCAGCTTGGTCCCAGGGGGCAATCAGCCCCAGCATTTT.

This clonotype was seen only a few times. The V and J genes are TRBV29-1 and TRBJ2-7; 12 bases map to TRBD1. Germline loops: CDR1 SQVTM, CDR2 ANQGSEA. Losses at the gene ends were 7 bases for V and 2 bases for J; bases not matched to a gene: 3. The CDR3 runs 13 residues. CDR3 in amino acids: CSGGQGATYEQYF. CDR3 in DNA: TGCAGCGGGGGACAGGGGGCCACCTACGAGCAGTACTTC.

This clonotype has just one count. V is TRBV6-5 and J is TRBJ2-5; 13 bases align to TRBD2. The V and J ends lost 1 base and 5 bases, in that order; junction bases with no gene match: 7. Germline V gene lookup returns CDR1 MNHEY and CDR2 SVGAGI. This CDR3 has 17 residues. CDR3 DNA: TGTGCCAGCAGTTACTGGGGACTAGCGGGACGGGTTGAGACCCAGTACTTC. Translation gives CASSYWGLAGRVETQYF.

J is TRBJ2-1 and V is TRBV6-6, with D maybe TRBD2 (5 bases). The CDR3 has 15 amino acids. V lost 5 bases, J lost 7 bases, and 18 bases lay in between. Germline CDR1 reads MNHNY; CDR2 reads SVGAGI (reference sequence). The CDR3 nucleotides read TGTGCCAGCAGTCCTGGTCGGTGGGAGCGGAATGAGCAGTTCTTC. Protein: CASSPGRWERNEQFF.

This clonotype was counted only a few times. The gene calls are TRBV2 and TRBJ2-7; 7 nucleotides match TRBD2. Germline V gives CDR1 SNHLY, CDR2 FYNNEI. With 4 bases clipped from V and 6 bases from J, the junction kept 15 bases outside the gene matches. The CDR3 length is 16 residues. The CDR3 DNA reads TGTGCCAGCAGTGGACCCGACACGACGGGAGGTCGCGAGCAGTACTTC. This gives the protein CASSGPDTTGGREQYF.

This rearrangement joins TRBV11-3 to TRBJ2-6; possibly TRBD1 for D (6 bases). CDR3 length: 16 amino acids. The germline V gene encodes CDR1 SGHNT and CDR2 YENEEA. The V end was cut by 7 bases, the J end by 1 base, with 14 bases between. The CDR3, as DNA: TGTGCCAGCAACCTGCTACAGGGATCTGGGGCCAACGTCCTGACTTTC. Amino acids: CASNLLQGSGANVLTF.

The chain employs TRBV9 and TRBJ2-5; 8 bases map to TRBD2. The germline CDR1 and CDR2 sequences are SGDLS and YYNGEE. The CDR3 has 17 residues. V dropped 0 bases and J dropped 2; count of bases not matched to a gene: 9. Written as DNA, the CDR3 is TGTGCCAGCAGCGTAGATGGGGCGGGAGGAGGGCAAGAGACCCAGTACTTC. This translates into CASSVDGAGGGQETQYF. The complete variable domain, with remaining parts taken from reference TRBV9 and TRBJ2-5, reads DSGVTQTPKHLITATGQRVTLRCSPRSGDLSVYWYQQSLDQGLQFLIQYYNGEERAKGNILERFSAQQFPDLHSELNLSSLELGDSALYFCASSVDGAGGGQETQYFGPGTRLLVL.

The J gene is TRBJ1-3, the V gene TRBV12-3 or TRBV12-4; the D is unclear. The CDR3 totals 16 residues. V lost 5 bases to trimming and J lost 4 bases, with 18 bases between them. The CDR3, as DNA: TGTGCCAGCAGTACCGCCTCAAGATGGAGGGGAAACACCATATATTTT. Encoded protein: CASSTASRWRGNTIYF.

This chain uses TRBV29-1 with TRBJ1-1; possibly TRBD1 for D (6 bases). The CDR3 runs 12 residues. From germline, CDR1 is SQVTM and CDR2 ANQGSEA. Trimming left V 4 bases short and J 6 bases short, with 12 bases between. CDR3 coding DNA: TGCAGCGTTGTGACGCAGGGGTCTGAAGCTTTCTTT. Its protein product is CSVVTQGSEAFF. Complete variable domain (other parts from reference TRBV29-1 and TRBJ1-1): SAVISQKPSRDICQRGTSLTIQCQVDSQVTMMFWYRQQPGQSLTLIATANQGSEATYESGFVIDKFPISRPNLTFSTLTVSNMSPEDSSIYLCSVVTQGSEAFFGQGTRLTVV.

The chain has TRBV6-1 and TRBJ1-5; TRBD1 matches at 7 bases. Germline V gene data show CDR1 as MNHNS and CDR2 as SASEGT. This CDR3 comprises 14 residues. The junction had 9 bases not matched to a gene; V was cut back by 6 bases and J by 7 bases. The CDR3 loop reads CASSPTGVTQPQHF. CDR3 sequence (DNA): TGTGCCAGCAGCCCAACAGGGGTGACCCAGCCCCAGCATTTT.

The chain uses TRBV6-2 or TRBV6-3 and TRBJ2-7; the D call may be TRBD1 or TRBD2 (6 bases each). Per the germline V gene, CDR1 is MNHEY and CDR2 is SVGEGT. CDR3 length equals 16 residues. Trimming took 0 bases from V and 7 from J, leaving 19 bases between them. CDR3 coding DNA: TGTGCCAGCAGTTACTCCCCGGGGGCACGGTTGGGGGAGCAGTACTTC. Translation: CASSYSPGARLGEQYF.

The rearrangement links TRBV27 to TRBJ1-4; TRBD1 matches at 7 bases. CDR1 and CDR2 from the germline V gene are MNHEY and SMNVEV (reference sequence). The ends lost 4 bases at V and 0 bases at J; junction bases unmatched: 5. The length of the CDR3 is 16 residues. CDR3 DNA: TGTGCCAGCAGTTCCTTTGGACAGGCAACTAATGAAAAACTGTTTTTT. It translates to CASSSFGQATNEKLFF.

The J gene is TRBJ1-2, the V gene TRBV19; possible D gene TRBD1, 6 bases. Germline-derived CDR1 and CDR2 are LNHDA and SQIVND (reference sequence). V dropped 3 bases and J dropped 2 bases, with 16 bases sitting between them. CDR3 size: 16 residues. CDR3 in DNA: TGTGCCAGTAGTATGTCCCCGCACAGGGTCAACTATGGCTACACCTTC. This translates into CASSMSPHRVNYGYTF.

This clonotype was observed a single time. The chain recombines TRBV7-2 with TRBJ1-6; D is unclear. The germline V gene has CDR1 SGHTA and CDR2 FQGNSA. This CDR3 region has 15 residues. The ends were cut back, 4 bases at V and 2 bases at J, with 9 bases in the middle. CDR3 nucleotides: TGTGCCAGCAGCTCCGGGGTCCCCTATAATTCACCCCTCCACTTT. Protein product: CASSSGVPYNSPLHF.

V usage is TRBV12-3 or TRBV12-4 and J usage is TRBJ1-4; the match to TRBD1 covers 7 bases. The CDR3 has 17 amino acids. Trimming at V came to 5 bases and at J to 1 base, leaving 10 bases not matched to a gene. CDR3 nucleotides: TGTGCCAGCAGTCAGACAGGGATTCCTTTAACTAATGAAAAACTGTTTTTT. Amino acid sequence: CASSQTGIPLTNEKLFF.

The chain employs TRBV4-3 and TRBJ1-1, with TRBD1 identical over 7 bases. Germline trimming cut 1 base from V and 0 bases from J; bases unmatched to any gene: 5. This CDR3 region has 16 residues. Germline V lookup: CDR1 LGHNA, CDR2 YSLEER. CDR3 in DNA: TGCGCCAGCAGCCAAGGAGGGGGCCGGCTGAACACTGAAGCTTTCTTT. It translates to CASSQGGGRLNTEAFF.

This clonotype was observed a single time. The chain links TRBV20-1 to TRBJ2-5; D perhaps matches TRBD1 (5 bases). Germline V gene data show CDR1 as DFQATT and CDR2 as SNEGSKA (reference sequence). The ends were cut back, 3 bases at V and 2 bases at J, with 13 bases in the middle. The CDR3 loop spans 14 amino acids. The CDR3 DNA is TGCAGTGCTAGTCGGGTTGGGGCTCAAGAGACCCAGTACTTC. Translation: CSASRVGAQETQYF.

The chain couples TRBV30 to TRBJ1-5; 9 bases are a match to TRBD1. The CDR3 is made up of 13 amino acids. V was pared by 3 bases and J by 6 bases, with 3 bases of the junction left unmatched. Germline values: CDR1 GTSNPN, CDR2 SVGIG (reference sequence). The DNA of the CDR3 is TGTGCCTGGAGCCTGACAGGGGGTCAGCCCCAGCATTTT. Translating it yields CAWSLTGGQPQHF.

The rearrangement joins TRBV6-1 to TRBJ1-2; 7 bases align to TRBD1. This CDR3 comprises 16 residues. Germline V gives CDR1 MNHNS, CDR2 SASEGT. V was clipped by 5 bases and J by 0 bases; unmatched bases: 9. CDR3 DNA: TGTGCCAGCAGTCTGGGGGGGACAGTCACTAACTATGGCTACACCTTC. Translating it yields CASSLGGTVTNYGYTF.

This rearrangement joins TRBV4-3 to TRBJ2-7, with no clear D. In germline, CDR1 is LGHNA, CDR2 YSLEER. V lost 1 base and J lost 3, with 13 bases in between. This CDR3 is 15 amino acids long. CDR3 sequence: CASSQGLQAGYEQYF. In DNA form, the CDR3 reads TGCGCCAGCAGCCAAGGACTCCAGGCAGGCTACGAGCAGTACTTC.

The chain combines TRBV3-1 with TRBJ1-2; TRBD1 matches 7 bases. The CDR3 is 16 residues long. V lost 3 bases, J lost 7 bases, and 14 bases stayed unmatched. Looked up from germline, CDR1 is LGHDT and CDR2 is YNNKEL (reference sequence). The CDR3 region has the DNA TGTGCCAGCAGCCACTCCAACCGACAGGGAGGGGTTGGCTACACCTTC. Protein sequence: CASSHSNRQGGVGYTF.

This clonotype has just a few counts. V usage is TRBV5-1 and J usage is TRBJ2-7; D is unresolved. The CDR3 has 13 residues. The germline V gene has CDR1 SGHRS and CDR2 YFSETQ. Trimming stripped 1 base from V and 1 base from J, with 6 bases between. CDR3 in DNA: TGCGCCAGCAGCTTGACCGGTTCCTACGAGCAGTACTTC. Residues: CASSLTGSYEQYF. Combining the CDR3 with reference TRBV5-1 and TRBJ2-7 gives the whole variable domain KAGVTQTPRYLIKTRGQQVTLSCSPISGHRSVSWYQQTPGQGLQFLFEYFSETQRNKGNFPGRFSGRQFSNSRSEMNVSTLELGDSALYLCASSLTGSYEQYFGPGTRLTVT.

This clonotype was detected once. The chain carries TRBV10-1 and TRBJ1-1; weak D call: TRBD1 (5 bases). CDR3 size: 14 residues. V lost 3 bases and J 4 bases, leaving 12 bases between the germline ends. Germline loops: CDR1 WNHNN, CDR2 SYGVQD (reference sequence). DNA for the CDR3: TGCGCCAGCAGTGATTCGGGGCTCGGCACTGAAGCTTTCTTT. Its translation: CASSDSGLGTEAFF.

The V gene is TRBV6-1, the J gene TRBJ2-7; TRBD1 agrees at 7 bases. CDR3 length: 16 residues. Per the germline V gene, CDR1 is MNHNS and CDR2 is SASEGT. V lost 7 bases and J lost 0; bases outside the gene matches: 12. CDR3 sequence: CASIGTGTEFSYEQYF. As DNA, the CDR3 is TGTGCCAGCATCGGAACTGGGACAGAATTCTCCTACGAGCAGTACTTC.

The gene calls are TRBV20-1 and TRBJ2-3, with TRBD1 as a possible D gene (6 bases). The V gene's germline CDR1 is DFQATT and CDR2 SNEGSKA (reference sequence). Deletions cut 3 bases from V and 8 bases from J, with 21 bases between. The CDR3 has 15 residues. CDR3 sequence reads: CSARLGTPPVGTQYF. The CDR3 DNA reads TGCAGTGCTAGGCTAGGGACACCCCCGGTCGGTACGCAGTATTTT.

The J gene is TRBJ2-1, the V gene TRBV14; 10 positions match TRBD2. Germline V gives CDR1 SGHDN, CDR2 FVKESK. V lost 1 base to trimming and J lost 0 bases; unmatched junction nucleotides: 12. The CDR3 covers 20 residues. The CDR3 here is CASSQVPLPSGRYSYNEQFF. CDR3 in DNA: TGTGCCAGCAGCCAAGTCCCGCTGCCTAGCGGGAGATACTCCTACAATGAGCAGTTCTTC.